The subject of this entry is one T cell receptor beta chain. Antigen: not known. Germline V gene data show CDR1 as GTSNPN and CDR2 as SVGIG (reference sequence). V gave up 2 bases and J gave up 5 bases; unmatched junction bases: 5. There are 14 residues in the CDR3. These data come from a study of cytomegalovirus exposure and HLA in healthy donors. Regarding the study as a whole: An observed cluster of highly shared sequence variants was recorded as a likely sequencing artifact. It was taken for granted in presence/absence analyses that sequencing depth across donors was roughly uniform.

The PCR made use of 60 Vbeta and 13 Jbeta primers. Method: immunoSEQ multiplex PCR; TCRdb's copy keeps in-frame clones and lacks some. This sample's table has nearly 200,000 clones. The sample comprised PBMCs. The V gene is TRBV30, the J gene TRBJ1-4; TRBD1 aligns across 7 bases. This TCR derives from a boy under 18 in good health and CMV-seronegative. CDR3 protein: CAWSIRDSNEKLFF. The DNA for the CDR3 is TGTGCCTGGAGTATCCGGGACAGCAATGAAAAACTGTTTTTT.